This T cell receptor beta chain is from a study of OX40 agonist ivuxolimab in advanced cancers. Study observations and caveats: Both blood CD4+ and CD8+ T cells showed clonal growth by week 6 at 0.1 to 3.0 mg/kg.

Germline-derived CDR1 and CDR2 are LGHNA and YNFKEQ. Trimming took off 1 base at V and 4 bases at J, with 7 bases between the two ends. The CDR3 runs 13 residues. The method was immunoSEQ multiplex PCR; TCRdb's version includes in-frame clones alone and lacks a portion of them. The data show 40,000 to 50,000 clones, with 89% seen just once and 0.45% to 0.6% held by the top ten. About this clone: Its antigen is currently unknown.

The TCR comes from an adult with an advanced solid tumor such as melanoma, head and neck, liver or kidney cancer. This specimen consisted of CD4+ or CD8+ T cells sorted from blood, obtained in a trial of the OX40 agonist ivuxolimab. The rearrangement links TRBV4-2 to TRBJ1-2; D gene ambiguous. The CDR3 loop is CASSQGHVYGYTF. In DNA form, the CDR3 reads TGTGCCAGCAGCCAAGGACATGTCTATGGCTACACCTTC.